This T cell receptor (beta chain) was identified during a study of blood T cell repertoires in COVID-19. At the level of the study: Both acute and convalescent COVID-19 samples were obtained from the United States, Italy and Spain. T cells, B-cell-depleted T cells, or PBMCs provided the cDNA or gDNA that served as material.

Losses at the gene ends were 0 bases for V and 4 bases for J; bases not matched to a gene: 4. Germline-derived CDR1 and CDR2 are SNHLY and FYNNEI. This CDR3 region has 15 residues. Original processing notes: Amplification from reference gene primers served as the basis for estimated nucleated cell counts. Method: immunoSEQ multiplex PCR; TCRdb's copy keeps in-frame clones and lacks some. The V and J calls and the clone size are those of that table, but D and trimming were determined from the DNA. The table records about 150,000 clones, around 79% of them present only once. The clonotype originates from an elderly man with acute or convalescent COVID-19. V and J are TRBV2 and TRBJ2-3; TRBD1 aligns across 7 bases. What was sequenced was peripheral blood. The CDR3 DNA sequence: TGTGCCAGCAGTGAAGCGGCCCAGGGGGCAGATACGCAGTATTTT. Amino acid sequence: CASSEAAQGADTQYF.